This T cell receptor (beta chain) stems from a study of T cells in Graves' hyperthyroidism and ophthalmopathy. Using RNA transcripts as the source, TCR beta CDR3 regions were amplified. TCR CDR3 underwent first-round RT-PCR with the HTBI primer set. TCRdb recomputed calls from the multiplex PCR reads with MiXCR, one row per CDR3 protein. Counted here are hundreds of thousands of distinct CDR3 sequences, roughly 45% occurring once; the ten biggest clones make up less than 9%. Unmatched junction bases numbered 13, after V lost 6 bases and J lost 6 bases. Germline V gene sequence: CDR1 SGHVS, CDR2 FQNEAQ. The CDR3 loop spans 15 amino acids.

The origin of this receptor is an adult man with Graves' disease, either hyperthyroidism or ophthalmopathy (not recorded which). The specimen was peripheral blood or thyroid tissue (not recorded which). This chain links TRBV7-8 with TRBJ1-2, with TRBD1 matching 7 bases. The CDR3 loop is CASRSPPPDRDGYTF. The CDR3 DNA follows: TGTGCCAGCAGGTCCCCCCCCCCCGACAGGGATGGCTACACCTTC.